This T cell receptor (beta chain) is drawn from a study of neoadjuvant nivolumab and ipilimumab in lung cancer. Findings and limits, study-wide: From pretherapy to surgery, tumor richness and clonality rose with dual therapy. Resected tumors had greater TCR richness and clonality than uninvolved lung.

The assay was immunoSEQ multiplex PCR, and TCRdb's table has in-frame clones only and misses some. The sample holds under 15,000 clones, about two thirds seen once. Germline V gives CDR1 SEHNR, CDR2 FQNEAQ (reference sequence). J lost 3 bases, V lost 5 bases, and 7 bases had no gene match. The CDR3 sequence is 15 residues long. As to this clone: Its matching antigen is unknown.

This specimen was peripheral blood, taken after neoadjuvant nivolumab, alone or with ipilimumab, at or shortly before surgery. The chain combines TRBV7-9 with TRBJ2-7; 10 nucleotides align to TRBD1. The sequence derives from an adult with non-small cell lung cancer. CDR3 sequence: CASSGPRDRGYEQYF. The CDR3 DNA follows: TGTGCCAGCAGCGGACCTCGGGACAGGGGCTACGAGCAGTACTTC.